This T cell receptor (beta chain) was profiled in a study of blood T cell repertoires in COVID-19. Study background: Nucleic acid was either cDNA or gDNA, and it came from T cells, B-cell-depleted T cells, or PBMCs.

Profiling relied on immunoSEQ multiplex PCR, and the TCRdb table lists in-frame clones only, not all of them. The sample holds around 97,000 clones, roughly 79% seen once. The CDR3 extends over 17 amino acids. V trimming: 3 bases; J trimming: 6 bases; junction bases outside the gene matches: 15. The germline CDR1 and CDR2 sequences are SGHNT and YYREEE (reference sequence). The rearrangement links TRBV5-4 to TRBJ2-5; TRBD2 aligns across 9 bases. The sequenced sample was peripheral blood. The clonotype was recovered from an older man with acute or convalescent COVID-19. CDR3 region: CASSSDGSGRFGKTQYF. CDR3 DNA: TGTGCCAGCAGCTCCGACGGAAGCGGGAGGTTTGGAAAGACCCAGTACTTC.